This T cell receptor (beta chain) was identified in a study of CD8 T cells in Susac syndrome. Study as a whole: At the time of blood draw, patients with Susac syndrome were therapy-naive, receiving corticosteroids, or receiving intravenous immunoglobulin alone.

RNA amounts of roughly 0.5 to 1 ug underwent reverse transcription with random hexamers. immunoSEQ multiplex PCR amplified TCR beta CDR3 across 54 Vbeta, 13 Jbeta. TCRdb re-derived calls from the immunoSEQ multiplex PCR reads in MiXCR, one entry per CDR3 protein. This sample has roughly 89,000 distinct CDR3 sequences, with about 96% found just once. The diagnostic criteria for definite or probable disease, as recently defined, were met by the patients with Susac syndrome. Trimming left V 2 bases short and J 3 bases short, with 8 bases between. The CDR3 runs 13 residues. The V gene's germline CDR1 is LGHDT and CDR2 YNNKEL (reference sequence).

Sequences were obtained from CD8+ T cells from PBMCs. The receptor was isolated from a human donor with Susac syndrome. The rearrangement links TRBV3-1 to TRBJ2-7; D perhaps matches TRBD1 (5 bases). As DNA, the CDR3 is TGTGCCAGCAGCCAATTACAGGTCTACGAGCAGTACTTC. This translates into CASSQLQVYEQYF.